The source of this T cell receptor (beta chain) is a study of T-cell reconstitution after alpha-beta-depleted transplantation in children. Trimming cost V 2 bases and J 5 bases; bases outside gene matches: 7. Germline values: CDR1 SGHDT, CDR2 YYEEEE. The CDR3 runs 15 residues. Unique molecular identifiers were used to barcode this TCRbeta library. TCRdb itself ran the PCR reads through MiXCR, one entry per CDR3 protein. The top ten hold about 2.2% of the sample, which has a few hundred thousand distinct CDR3 sequences, 10% to 15% seen once. The source of this sequence is a male patient under 18 who had a stem cell transplant for acute myeloid leukemia, so the T cells may come from the graft donor. V usage is TRBV5-6 and J usage is TRBJ2-1, with TRBD2 matching 7 bases. The sample here was PBMCs, mostly from graft donor cells, taken 360 days after TCRalphabeta/CD19-depleted stem cell transplant. The CDR3, as DNA: TGTGCCAGCAGCTTTCGGGGGGTAGGGAACAATGAGCAGTTCTTC. This sequence encodes CASSFRGVGNNEQFF.